One and the same sample provided the 26 T cell receptor beta chains below, sequenced in a study of CD8 T cells in ankylosing spondylitis (dated by TCRdb to 2016 to 2017). Receptors were amplified or captured by 5' RACE. Sequenced using an Illumina HiSeq 2500. Starting from the raw public reads, TCRdb applied fastp trimming at Q25, assembled clones with MiXCR and retained in-frame beta chains. Under each unique CDR3 protein, matching rows form one entry showing the most common genes and DNA. The sample table lists 150,000 to 200,000 distinct CDR3 sequences, approximately 12% of them with a count of one. The top ten clones comprise approximately 11% of the sample. The specimen was blood, either unsorted or a sorted T cell fraction (not recorded which). The receptors stem from a female donor with ankylosing spondylitis or in good health (not recorded which).

In this sample, this clonotype turned up many times. V is TRBV12-3 or TRBV12-4 and J is TRBJ2-1; perhaps TRBD1 as D (6 bases). The CDR3 runs to 13 residues. Trimming stripped 3 bases from V and 9 bases from J, with 12 bases between. The CDR3 here is CASSFGGQLEQFF. CDR3 bases: TGTGCCAGCAGTTTCGGAGGACAGCTTGAGCAGTTCTTC.

In its sample, this clonotype was seen many times. The chain carries TRBV3-1 and TRBJ2-1; D remains unclear. V lost 0 bases and J 9 bases, leaving 15 bases between the germline ends. The CDR3 is made up of 15 amino acids. Germline loops: CDR1 LGHDT, CDR2 YNNKEL (reference sequence). CDR3 nucleotide sequence: TGTGCCAGCAGCCAAGAACGGCACGGGTTGGGTGAGCAGTTCTTC. It translates to CASSQERHGLGEQFF.

The table lists this clonotype with many counts. The rearrangement links TRBV7-2 to TRBJ2-7; 9 positions match TRBD1. The CDR3 has 13 amino acids. The V gene end was trimmed by 6 bases and the J gene end by 6 bases; junction bases not matched to a gene: 6. The germline V gene has CDR1 SGHTA and CDR2 FQGNSA. The CDR3 bases are TGTGCCAGCAGACCGACAGGGGGGGTCGAGCAGTACTTC. Translation: CASRPTGGVEQYF.

This clonotype was counted ten times or more. One end of the junction does not line up with germline, which may come from a read error. This sequence joins TRBV29-1 and TRBJ2-1; TRBD2 might be the D (5 bases). Germline V gene data show CDR1 as SQVTM and CDR2 as ANQGSEA. The CDR3 covers 13 residues. CDR3 residues: CSVEDGLHNEQFF. As DNA, the CDR3 is TGCAGCGTGGAAGACGGACTGCACAATGAGCAGTTCTTC.

This clonotype was picked up a small number of times. The gene calls are TRBV6-2 or TRBV6-3 and TRBJ2-1; 13 nucleotides match TRBD2. This CDR3 spans 16 amino acids. Germline loops: CDR1 MNHEY, CDR2 SVGEGT. With V trimmed by 6 bases and J by 4 bases, 6 bases remained unmatched. CDR3 sequence: CASSRSTSGRYNEQFF. CDR3 DNA: TGTGCCAGCAGCCGCTCGACTAGCGGGAGGTACAATGAGCAGTTCTTC.

At least ten counts were recorded for this clonotype. This chain links TRBV6-2 or TRBV6-3 with TRBJ2-7; D perhaps matches TRBD1 (5 bases). Germline CDR1 reads MNHEY; CDR2 reads SVGEGT. The CDR3 totals 16 residues. Trimming cost V 0 bases and J 3 bases, with 15 bases left between them. The CDR3 loop is CASSYSLTATVYEQYF. The CDR3 DNA follows: TGTGCCAGCAGTTACTCGTTGACAGCGACCGTCTACGAGCAGTACTTC.

Note on this clonotype: A much larger clone lies one base from this, so it may be a read error. The gene calls are TRBV4-2 and TRBJ2-1; D is perhaps TRBD2 (5 bases). The CDR3 is 17 amino acids. The V end lost 1 base, the J end lost 4 bases, and 17 bases lay between the germline ends. Germline loops: CDR1 LGHNA, CDR2 YNFKEQ. For the CDR3, the DNA is TGTGCCAGCAGCCAAGCCCCCCTACCGGGAACTTACAATGAGCAGTTCTTC. Its protein is CASSQAPLPGTYNEQFF.

The gene calls are TRBV7-9 and TRBJ2-7; no clear D. V shed 4 bases and J shed 7 bases, with 14 bases lying between them. Germline CDR1 reads SEHNR; CDR2 reads FQNEAQ (reference sequence). The CDR3 contains 13 residues. The CDR3 here is CASSWASVAEQYF. The CDR3 nucleotides are TGTGCCAGCAGCTGGGCGTCGGTCGCGGAGCAGTACTTC.

The DNA of the CDR3 is TGTGCCAGCTCACCATACGGACGCAGGGACGAAGGCTACACCTTC. Amino acid sequence: CASSPYGRRDEGYTF. The V gene is TRBV18, the J gene TRBJ1-2; D is perhaps TRBD1 (5 bases). Looked up from germline, CDR1 is KGHSH and CDR2 is LQKENI. V was pared by 2 bases and J by 8 bases, with 18 bases between. The CDR3 has 15 residues. Full variable domain (outside the CDR3, taken from reference TRBV18 and TRBJ1-2): NAGVMQNPRHLVRRRGQEARLRCSPMKGHSHVYWYRQLPEEGLKFMVYLQKENIIDESGMPKERFSAEFPKEGPSILRIQQVVRGDSAAYFCASSPYGRRDEGYTFGSGTRLTVV.

This clonotype was observed many times. The genes are TRBV5-1 and TRBJ2-2; 8 nucleotides match TRBD2. The CDR3 runs to 15 residues. The V segment lost 4 bases and the J segment 3 bases; nucleotides outside the gene matches: 5. CDR1 and CDR2 (germline): SGHRS, YFSETQ. The CDR3 is CASSQSGSDTGELFF. As DNA, the CDR3 is TGCGCCAGCAGCCAAAGCGGGAGCGACACCGGGGAGCTGTTTTTT.

This clonotype has ten or more counts. This chain links TRBV5-1 with TRBJ1-1, with 8 bases fitting TRBD1. The CDR3 runs to 15 residues. Germline V gene sequence: CDR1 SGHRS, CDR2 YFSETQ. Trimming at V came to 4 bases and at J to 0 bases, leaving 5 bases not matched to a gene. DNA for the CDR3: TGCGCCAGCAGCGGACAGGGCCTCCTGAACACTGAAGCTTTCTTT. Translated: CASSGQGLLNTEAFF.

This clonotype was seen repeatedly, ten times or more. The CDR3 nucleotides read TGTGCCAGCAGTCCCGGACTAGCATTGGAGACCCAGTACTTC. It is translated as CASSPGLALETQYF. The genes are TRBV12-3 or TRBV12-4 and TRBJ2-5; 8 nucleotides match TRBD2. The CDR3 totals 14 residues. J gave up 5 bases and V 5 bases, and 7 bases lay outside the gene matches.

The chain combines TRBV30 with TRBJ2-1; possible D gene TRBD2, 6 bases. Trimming removed 8 bases from V and 9 bases from J, with 14 bases in between. The CDR3 covers 11 residues. Germline V lookup: CDR1 GTSNPN, CDR2 SVGIG (reference sequence). CDR3 sequence reads: CAERRETEQFF. The CDR3 nucleotides read TGTGCCGAGAGGAGGGAAACTGAGCAGTTCTTC.

A word on this clonotype: A much larger clone is a single base away; this may be a read error. V and J are TRBV28 and TRBJ1-2, with TRBD1 as a possible D gene (6 bases). Trimming took off 10 bases at V and 4 bases at J, with 13 bases between the two ends. Germline lookup yields CDR1 MDHEN and CDR2 SYDVKM. This CDR3 has 12 amino acids. The DNA for the CDR3 is TGTGCCACCTTAGGACAGATCTATGGCTACACCTTC. Its translation: CATLGQIYGYTF.

The chain carries TRBV12-3 or TRBV12-4 and TRBJ2-7, with TRBD2 identical over 10 bases. The CDR3 has 14 residues. The ends lost 4 bases at V and 3 bases at J; junction bases unmatched: 3. CDR3 loop: CASSWTSGDYEQYF. CDR3 bases: TGTGCCAGCAGTTGGACTAGCGGAGACTACGAGCAGTACTTC.

V and J are TRBV4-3 and TRBJ2-2; 7 nucleotides agree with TRBD1. V trimming: 4 bases; J trimming: 6 bases; junction bases outside the gene matches: 11. Germline V lookup: CDR1 LGHNA, CDR2 YSLEER. There are 16 residues in the CDR3. CDR3 sequence: CASSRGTRDRAGELFF. The CDR3 DNA reads TGCGCCAGCAGCCGAGGTACCCGCGACAGGGCCGGGGAGCTGTTTTTT.

In this sample, this clonotype turned up many times. This chain uses TRBV20-1 with TRBJ2-3; a weak D match, TRBD2 (5 bases). The CDR3 is made up of 14 amino acids. Germline-derived CDR1 and CDR2 are DFQATT and SNEGSKA (reference sequence). V gave up 4 bases and J gave up 5 bases, with 16 bases separating them. The CDR3 coding sequence is TGCAGTGCTAACCCACCCGGACGGGGAGATACGCAGTATTTT. Its translation is CSANPPGRGDTQYF.

About this clonotype itself: A much larger clone lies one base from this, so it may be a read error. The CDR3 coding sequence is TGTGCCAGCAGCCAAGATCTATCGGCCACGCAGGGGACTGAAGCTTTCTTT. Protein sequence: CASSQDLSATQGTEAFF. The chain links TRBV4-2 to TRBJ1-1; perhaps TRBD1 as D (6 bases). V dropped 0 bases and J dropped 5 bases, with 19 bases sitting between them. Germline V gene data show CDR1 as LGHNA and CDR2 as YNFKEQ. This CDR3 region has 17 residues.

This chain uses TRBV7-2 with TRBJ1-5; 8 nucleotides agree with TRBD1. This CDR3 spans 14 amino acids. The V segment lost 3 bases and the J segment 4 bases; nucleotides outside the gene matches: 2. Germline lookup yields CDR1 SGHTA and CDR2 FQGNSA. The CDR3 DNA reads TGTGCCAGCAGCTTTCGACAGGGGAATCAGCCCCAGCATTTT. Residues: CASSFRQGNQPQHF.

This clonotype was detected ten times or more. The genes are TRBV6-5 and TRBJ2-2; D ambiguous. Germline loops: CDR1 MNHEY, CDR2 SVGAGI. The V and J ends lost 1 base and 7 bases respectively, with 13 bases between them. This CDR3 comprises 15 residues. The CDR3 reads CASSYYVSHSGELFF. The CDR3 DNA sequence: TGTGCCAGCAGTTACTATGTGTCCCACAGCGGGGAGCTGTTTTTT.

This clonotype was counted at least ten times. The chain joins TRBV5-1 to TRBJ2-1; weak D call: TRBD2 (6 bases). V was clipped by 0 bases and J by 2 bases, with 9 bases between them. Germline V gene data show CDR1 as SGHRS and CDR2 as YFSETQ. The CDR3 length is 15 residues. For the CDR3, the DNA is TGCGCCAGCAGCTTGGAGGCTAGCGCCTACAATGAGCAGTTCTTC. Encoded protein: CASSLEASAYNEQFF. The full variable domain, its missing parts supplied by reference TRBV5-1 and TRBJ2-1, is KAGVTQTPRYLIKTRGQQVTLSCSPISGHRSVSWYQQTPGQGLQFLFEYFSETQRNKGNFPGRFSGRQFSNSRSEMNVSTLELGDSALYLCASSLEASAYNEQFFGPGTRLTVL.

Only a few counts were recorded for this clonotype. The chain carries TRBV7-9 and TRBJ2-1; 10 nucleotides agree with TRBD2. Trimming took 5 bases from V and 6 from J; bases not matched to a gene: 7. Per germline, CDR1 SEHNR and CDR2 FQNEAQ (reference sequence). The CDR3 consists of 15 residues. CDR3 bases: TGTGCCAGCAGCGATAGCGGGAGGCCCCGCAATGAGCAGTTCTTC. Its protein product is CASSDSGRPRNEQFF.

This clonotype came up many times. The rearrangement uses TRBV5-5 and TRBJ1-1; 7 nucleotides agree with TRBD1. Germline CDR1 is SGHKS and CDR2 is YYEKEE (reference sequence). The CDR3 length is 18 residues. Germline trimming cut 0 bases from V and 4 bases from J; bases unmatched to any gene: 15. This CDR3 is CASSLAPGANQGGTEAFF. The CDR3 DNA is TGTGCCAGCAGCTTGGCCCCGGGTGCGAATCAGGGGGGCACTGAAGCTTTCTTT.

This clonotype came up many times. V usage is TRBV5-1 and J usage is TRBJ2-2, with 8 bases aligning to TRBD2. The CDR3 is made up of 14 amino acids. CDR1 is SGHRS, CDR2 YFSETQ, per germline. J was trimmed by 3 bases and V by 9 bases; bases with no gene match: 7. In nucleotides, the CDR3 is TGCGCCACCAAAGCGGGAGAAGACACCGGGGAGCTGTTTTTT. This codes for CATKAGEDTGELFF.

This clonotype was seen repeatedly, ten times or more. In DNA form, the CDR3 reads TGCAGTGCTCCTACAGGGGCTGGAAACACCATATATTTT. It specifies CSAPTGAGNTIYF. The rearrangement joins TRBV20-1 to TRBJ1-3, with 7 bases aligning to TRBD1. Germline V gene lookup returns CDR1 DFQATT and CDR2 SNEGSKA (reference sequence). The CDR3 is 13 residues long. Germline trimming cut 5 bases from V and 2 bases from J; bases unmatched to any gene: 3.

This clonotype was observed many times. This chain links TRBV29-1 with TRBJ2-1, with a possible D match to TRBD1 (6 bases). The germline gives CDR1 SQVTM, CDR2 ANQGSEA. The CDR3 has 13 amino acids. V lost 7 bases and J 5 bases, leaving 15 bases between the germline ends. DNA for the CDR3: TGCAGCGCCCCCGGGGACACTCACAATGAGCAGTTCTTC. Translation: CSAPGDTHNEQFF.